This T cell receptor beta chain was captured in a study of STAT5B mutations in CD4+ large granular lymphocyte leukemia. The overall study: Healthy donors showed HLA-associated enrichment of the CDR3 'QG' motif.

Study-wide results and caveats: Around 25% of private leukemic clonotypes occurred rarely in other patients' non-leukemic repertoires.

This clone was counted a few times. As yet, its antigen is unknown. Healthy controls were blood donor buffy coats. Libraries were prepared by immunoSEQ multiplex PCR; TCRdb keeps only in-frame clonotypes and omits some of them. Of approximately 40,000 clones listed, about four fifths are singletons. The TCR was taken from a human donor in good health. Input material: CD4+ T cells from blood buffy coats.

CDR3 bases: TGTGCCCGGAGGGGGGAAGACACCGGGGAGCTGTTTTTT. This translates into CARRGEDTGELFF. This sequence joins TRBV10-3 and TRBJ2-2; D possibly matches TRBD1 or TRBD2 (6 bases each). The germline CDR1 and CDR2 sequences are ENHRY and SYGVKD. The CDR3 contains 13 residues. Deletions cut 11 bases from V and 3 bases from J, with 13 bases between.